One sample yielded the 32 T cell receptor beta chains listed below, sequenced in a study. Using its own MiXCR run on the RT-PCR reads, TCRdb lists one record per CDR3 protein. The sample lists about 700,000 distinct CDR3 sequences, 13% to 15% occurring once. Sequencing was performed on memory CD4+ T cells from blood. These receptors were taken from a female donor in good health, serving as a healthy control.

This clonotype was observed a few times. The chain employs TRBV5-1 and TRBJ1-6; TRBD1 matches 7 bases. The CDR3 contains 14 residues. CDR1 and CDR2 (germline): SGHRS, YFSETQ. Trimming took 4 bases from V and 10 from J; bases not matched to a gene: 8. CDR3 residues: CASSPDRVKSPLHF. The DNA for the CDR3 is TGCGCCAGCAGCCCCGACAGGGTAAAGTCACCCCTCCACTTT.

The sample holds a few counts of this clonotype. The chain carries TRBV5-1 and TRBJ2-2, with D possibly being TRBD1 or TRBD2 (5 bases each). Germline CDR1 SGHRS, CDR2 YFSETQ. Trimming shortened V by 3 bases and J by 3 bases, and 9 bases separated the two germline ends. The CDR3 sequence is 14 residues long. In nucleotides, the CDR3 is TGCGCCAGCAGCTATGGGGGAGACACCGGGGAGCTGTTTTTT. Its protein product is CASSYGGDTGELFF. The full variable domain, in which reference TRBV5-1 and TRBJ2-2 provide the parts outside the CDR3, is KAGVTQTPRYLIKTRGQQVTLSCSPISGHRSVSWYQQTPGQGLQFLFEYFSETQRNKGNFPGRFSGRQFSNSRSEMNVSTLELGDSALYLCASSYGGDTGELFFGEGSRLTVL.

This clonotype was picked up many times. The chain employs TRBV9 and TRBJ2-1, with D hard to call. CDR1 and CDR2 (germline): SGDLS, YYNGEE. Trimming removed 0 bases at V and 0 bases at J, with 10 bases between. The CDR3 loop spans 16 amino acids. The CDR3: CASSVGVGRSYNEQFF. Here the CDR3 DNA reads TGTGCCAGCAGCGTAGGGGTAGGGCGCTCCTACAATGAGCAGTTCTTC.

Notes on this clonotype: One end of the junction varies from germline; a read error may be responsible. The V gene is TRBV20-1, the J gene TRBJ2-3, with 10 bases that match TRBD2. Germline V CDR1 and CDR2: DFQATT, SNEGSKA (reference sequence). The CDR3 totals 15 residues. This chain's CDR3 is CRATAPSGGVDTQYF. CDR3 sequence (DNA): TGCAGAGCTACCGCGCCTAGCGGGGGCGTAGATACGCAGTATTTT.

The table lists this clonotype with a few counts. The chain joins TRBV5-1 to TRBJ2-1, with 9 bases lining up with TRBD2. V was pared by 9 bases and J by 2 bases, with 6 bases of the junction left unmatched. Germline CDR1 SGHRS, CDR2 YFSETQ. This CDR3 spans 14 amino acids. CDR3 nucleotide sequence: TGCGCCAACCCCGCGGGGGGGCCCTACAATGAGCAGTTCTTC. Amino acid sequence: CANPAGGPYNEQFF.

V and J are TRBV6-2 or TRBV6-3 and TRBJ1-2, with D maybe TRBD1 (6 bases). Germline loops: CDR1 MNHEY, CDR2 SVGEGT. V was shortened by 8 bases and J by 3 bases, with 10 bases between the two germline ends. The CDR3 is 12 residues long. The CDR3 spells CASEGGYYGYTF. CDR3 sequence (DNA): TGTGCCAGCGAAGGGGGATACTATGGCTACACCTTC.

V gene TRBV5-1 combines with J gene TRBJ1-1; D ambiguous. The germline V gene encodes CDR1 SGHRS and CDR2 YFSETQ. This CDR3 region has 13 residues. The V end lost 4 bases, the J end lost 0 bases, and 7 bases lay between the germline ends. The CDR3 DNA reads TGCGCCAGCAGCGGGGAGATGAACACTGAAGCTTTCTTT. Translating gives CASSGEMNTEAFF.

This clonotype has at least ten counts. The chain is built from TRBV4-3 and TRBJ2-5, with D tentatively TRBD1 or TRBD2 (7 bases each). Per germline, CDR1 LGHNA and CDR2 YSLEER. Deletions cut 4 bases from V and 5 bases from J, with 17 bases between. CDR3 length: 15 amino acids. The CDR3 sequence is CASSLRAQGGETQYF. The CDR3 DNA reads TGCGCCAGCAGCCTCCGTGCCCAGGGGGGGGAGACCCAGTACTTC.

This clonotype was observed at least ten times. The chain couples TRBV20-1 to TRBJ2-4; 11 bases align to TRBD1. Unmatched junction bases numbered 16, after V lost 6 bases and J lost 3 bases. Germline V CDR1 and CDR2: DFQATT, SNEGSKA (reference sequence). The CDR3 is made up of 18 amino acids. CDR3 loop: CSATGGQGAIRGKNIQYF. The CDR3 DNA is TGCAGTGCCACCGGAGGACAGGGGGCGATAAGAGGCAAAAACATTCAGTACTTC.

This clonotype was seen once. V usage is TRBV11-3 and J usage is TRBJ2-1; D remains unclear. CDR3 length equals 16 residues. CDR1 SGHNT and CDR2 YENEEA come from the germline V gene. Deletions cut 5 bases from V and 5 bases from J, with 19 bases between. The CDR3 DNA sequence: TGTGCCAGCAGCCTAAACGGCCTCCTAGGAGACAATGAGCAGTTCTTC. It codes for CASSLNGLLGDNEQFF.

The rearrangement uses TRBV20-1 and TRBJ2-1, with D perhaps matching TRBD2 (5 bases). Germline CDR1 DFQATT, CDR2 SNEGSKA (reference sequence). This CDR3 is built from 12 residues. V shed 8 bases and J shed 2 bases, with 10 bases lying between them. CDR3 sequence (DNA): TGCAGTCCGACCGGGGCCTACAATGAGCAGTTCTTC. Translating gives CSPTGAYNEQFF.

CDR3 sequence: CATGTQAGYGYTF. CDR3 bases: TGTGCCACAGGGACGCAAGCCGGGTATGGCTACACCTTC. The chain recombines TRBV6-6 with TRBJ1-2, with TRBD1 as a possible D gene (5 bases). Between the trimmed V and J ends, which lost 10 bases and 5 bases, there was a span of 17 bases. This CDR3 comprises 13 residues. Germline V gene sequence: CDR1 MNHNY, CDR2 SVGAGI (reference sequence).

The chain couples TRBV12-3 or TRBV12-4 to TRBJ2-5, with a possible D match to TRBD2 (6 bases). The CDR3 covers 14 residues. V was shortened by 2 bases and J by 7 bases, with 14 bases between the two germline ends. CDR3 protein: CASSLNLALGTQYF. CDR3 nucleotide sequence: TGTGCCAGCAGTTTAAATCTAGCGTTGGGGACCCAGTACTTC.

Only a few counts were recorded for this clonotype. The chain couples TRBV5-8 to TRBJ2-6, with D possibly TRBD1 on 6 matching bases. CDR1 is SGHTS and CDR2 is YDEGEE in the germline V gene. Trimming cost V 3 bases and J 3 bases, with 10 bases left between them. The CDR3 has 15 amino acids. The DNA of the CDR3 is TGTGCCAGCAGCTGGACAGAGTTTGGGGCCAACGTCCTGACTTTC. This sequence encodes CASSWTEFGANVLTF.

This clonotype was recorded at least ten times. V usage is TRBV9 and J usage is TRBJ1-5; D is perhaps TRBD1 (6 bases). The CDR3 length is 16 residues. Trimming stripped 6 bases from V and 6 bases from J, with 22 bases between. The germline CDR1 and CDR2 sequences are SGDLS and YYNGEE. The CDR3 DNA sequence: TGTGCCAGCACCAAATCCGGGACACCCGAAGGTCAGCCCCAGCATTTT. As protein: CASTKSGTPEGQPQHF.

The V call is TRBV27, the J call TRBJ2-1; TRBD1 matches 9 bases. Per the germline V gene, CDR1 is MNHEY and CDR2 is SMNVEV (reference sequence). V gave up 4 bases and J gave up 6 bases; unmatched junction bases: 4. The CDR3 consists of 14 residues. CDR3 bases: TGTGCCAGCAGTTCTACAGGGGGCCTCAATGAGCAGTTCTTC. It codes for CASSSTGGLNEQFF.

This chain connects TRBV6-2 or TRBV6-3 to TRBJ2-1; 7 bases agree with TRBD2. Germline V gene sequence: CDR1 MNHEY, CDR2 SVGEGT. CDR3 length: 14 amino acids. The J segment lost 5 bases and the V segment lost 10 bases, leaving 11 bases of the junction unmatched. Here the CDR3 reads CATRRERADNEQFF. The CDR3 DNA reads TGTGCCACTCGGCGGGAGAGGGCTGACAATGAGCAGTTCTTC.

This sequence joins TRBV9 and TRBJ2-7, with D maybe TRBD1 (6 bases). This CDR3 has 14 residues. V was clipped by 4 bases and J by 3 bases, with 14 bases between them. Germline loops: CDR1 SGDLS, CDR2 YYNGEE. This CDR3 reads CASSPSQGIYEQYF. Here the CDR3 DNA reads TGTGCCAGCAGCCCGAGTCAGGGGATCTACGAGCAGTACTTC.

This clonotype was counted only a few times. V gene TRBV3-1 combines with J gene TRBJ2-7, with 9 bases lining up with TRBD2. The CDR3 sequence is 15 residues long. CDR1 and CDR2 (germline): LGHDT, YNNKEL (reference sequence). With 7 bases clipped from V and 3 bases from J, the junction kept 10 bases outside the gene matches. CDR3 protein: CASNQTSGGFYEQYF. The CDR3 region has the DNA TGTGCCAGCAACCAGACTAGCGGAGGTTTCTACGAGCAGTACTTC.

This clonotype was picked up a small number of times. The V call is TRBV3-1, the J call TRBJ1-3; no reliable D call. This CDR3 spans 14 amino acids. CDR1 LGHDT and CDR2 YNNKEL come from the germline V gene (reference sequence). V lost 1 base to trimming and J lost 0 bases, with 4 bases between them. This CDR3 reads CASSQADSGNTIYF. The DNA of the CDR3 is TGTGCCAGCAGCCAAGCCGACTCTGGAAACACCATATATTTT.

The gene calls are TRBV4-3 and TRBJ1-6; 8 bases match TRBD1. The CDR3 is made up of 15 amino acids. With V trimmed by 3 bases and J by 8 bases, 6 bases remained unmatched. The germline CDR1 and CDR2 sequences are LGHNA and YSLEER. CDR3 bases: TGCGCCAGCAGCCAGGACAGGGCGGACGATTCACCCCTCCACTTT. Amino acid sequence: CASSQDRADDSPLHF.

This clonotype has at least ten counts. The V and J genes are TRBV29-1 and TRBJ1-2; 8 positions match TRBD1. V shed 2 bases, J shed 5 bases, and the junction held 7 bases outside the gene matches. CDR1 is SQVTM and CDR2 is ANQGSEA in the germline V gene. This CDR3 has 14 residues. This chain's CDR3 is CSVESGQGAYGYTF. CDR3 bases: TGCAGCGTTGAAAGCGGACAGGGTGCTTATGGCTACACCTTC.

This clonotype was detected ten times or more. The V and J genes are TRBV5-1 and TRBJ1-1, with 8 bases that match TRBD1. Losses at the gene ends were 4 bases for V and 0 bases for J; bases not matched to a gene: 2. This CDR3 is 14 amino acids long. The germline CDR1 and CDR2 sequences are SGHRS and YFSETQ. The CDR3 DNA reads as TGCGCCAGCAGCCGGGACAGGATGAACACTGAAGCTTTCTTT. Protein: CASSRDRMNTEAFF.

The V call is TRBV11-2, the J call TRBJ2-3; no definite D call. CDR3 length: 14 amino acids. Germline loops: CDR1 SGHAT, CDR2 FQNNGV. The V end lost 2 bases, the J end lost 1 base, and 7 bases lay between the germline ends. CDR3 DNA: TGTGCCAGCAGCTTAATACTCGGCACAGATACGCAGTATTTT. Amino acid sequence: CASSLILGTDTQYF.

This rearrangement joins TRBV11-3 to TRBJ2-7; 8 nucleotides line up with TRBD1. With 2 bases clipped from V and 0 bases from J, the junction kept 3 bases outside the gene matches. The CDR3 is 15 amino acids. The germline V gene encodes CDR1 SGHNT and CDR2 YENEEA. The CDR3 protein is CASSLLTGASYEQYF. CDR3 DNA: TGTGCCAGCAGCTTACTGACAGGGGCCTCCTACGAGCAGTACTTC.

This clonotype was found many times. This sequence joins TRBV20-1 and TRBJ2-5; weak D call: TRBD1 (5 bases). Trimming cost V 6 bases and J 5 bases, with 13 bases left between them. Germline assignment: CDR1 DFQATT and CDR2 SNEGSKA (reference sequence). The CDR3 totals 12 residues. CDR3 bases: TGCAGTGCCGAAAGGGGTAGGGAGACCCAGTACTTC. Translated: CSAERGRETQYF.

This clonotype was found many times. The genes are TRBV4-2 and TRBJ2-5; 9 positions agree with TRBD2. J lost 4 bases, V lost 0 bases, and 9 bases had no gene match. Per germline, CDR1 LGHNA and CDR2 YNFKEQ. The CDR3 spans 17 residues. The CDR3 DNA sequence: TGTGCCAGCAGCCAAGATGTAAGAGCGGGAGGAGGAGAGACCCAGTACTTC. As protein: CASSQDVRAGGGETQYF.

The chain links TRBV20-1 to TRBJ1-1; D is unresolved. CDR1 is DFQATT and CDR2 is SNEGSKA in the germline V gene (reference sequence). With 6 bases removed from V and 10 bases from J, the gap between germline ends came to 12 bases. The CDR3 totals 10 residues. The CDR3 region is CSALGEGAFF. The CDR3 DNA is TGCAGTGCCCTGGGAGAGGGAGCTTTCTTT.

The rearrangement links TRBV7-8 to TRBJ1-2; D ambiguous. V lost 5 bases to trimming and J lost 8 bases, with 12 bases between them. This CDR3 has 12 residues. Germline CDR1 SGHVS, CDR2 FQNEAQ. The CDR3 sequence is CASSIGLGGYTF. The CDR3 DNA sequence: TGTGCCAGCAGCATCGGACTGGGGGGCTACACCTTC.

This clonotype was recorded a few times. The chain carries TRBV5-1 and TRBJ2-1, with TRBD2 as a possible D gene (10 bases). The CDR3 extends over 19 amino acids. V was shortened by 8 bases and J by 5 bases, with 32 bases between the two germline ends. The germline CDR1 and CDR2 sequences are SGHRS and YFSETQ. Here the CDR3 reads CASGTGSLAGAIGHNEQFF. CDR3 sequence (DNA): TGCGCCAGTGGGACAGGGAGCCTAGCGGGAGCTATCGGGCACAATGAGCAGTTCTTC. Using reference TRBV5-1 and TRBJ2-1 for the parts outside the CDR3, the full variable domain is KAGVTQTPRYLIKTRGQQVTLSCSPISGHRSVSWYQQTPGQGLQFLFEYFSETQRNKGNFPGRFSGRQFSNSRSEMNVSTLELGDSALYLCASGTGSLAGAIGHNEQFFGPGTRLTVL.

This clonotype was found many times. DNA of the CDR3: TGCAGTGCTACCAAACTTACCCAGACAGGAACAGATACGCAGTATTTT. It is translated as CSATKLTQTGTDTQYF. The V and J genes are TRBV20-1 and TRBJ2-3, with D perhaps TRBD1 (6 bases). The germline V gene encodes CDR1 DFQATT and CDR2 SNEGSKA (reference sequence). The CDR3 is made up of 16 amino acids. Trimming cost V 4 bases and J 3 bases, with 20 bases left between them.

Only a few counts were recorded for this clonotype. The CDR3 sequence: CASSYPGQGKGEAFF. The CDR3 bases are TGTGCCAGCAGTTACCCAGGACAGGGTAAAGGTGAAGCTTTCTTT. The V gene is TRBV6-5, the J gene TRBJ1-1; TRBD1 aligns across 8 bases. The CDR3 length is 15 residues. V lost 2 bases to trimming and J lost 7 bases; unmatched junction nucleotides: 9. Germline CDR1 MNHEY, CDR2 SVGAGI.